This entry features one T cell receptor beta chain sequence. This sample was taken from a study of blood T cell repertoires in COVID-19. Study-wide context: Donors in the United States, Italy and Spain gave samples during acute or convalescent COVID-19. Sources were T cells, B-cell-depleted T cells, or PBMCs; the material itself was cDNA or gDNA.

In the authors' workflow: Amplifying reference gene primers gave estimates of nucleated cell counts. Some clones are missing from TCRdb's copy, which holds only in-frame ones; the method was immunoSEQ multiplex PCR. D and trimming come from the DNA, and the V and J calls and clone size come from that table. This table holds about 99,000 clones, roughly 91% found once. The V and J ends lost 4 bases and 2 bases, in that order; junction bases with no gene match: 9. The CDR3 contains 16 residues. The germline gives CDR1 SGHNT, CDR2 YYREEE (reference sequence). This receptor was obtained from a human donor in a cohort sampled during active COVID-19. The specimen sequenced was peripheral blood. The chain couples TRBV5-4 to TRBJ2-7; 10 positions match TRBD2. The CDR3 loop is CASSRGGLAWTYEQYF. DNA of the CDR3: TGTGCCAGCAGCCGCGGGGGACTAGCGTGGACCTACGAGCAGTACTTC.